This T cell receptor beta chain is drawn from a study of cytotoxic CD8 clonotypes in ibrutinib-treated CLL (dated by TCRdb to the early 2020s). Study-wide context: The cohort was composed of some twelve relapsed/refractory and roughly 14 treatment-naive patients; IGHV unmutated status was identified in 17 to 18 patients. Response samples were taken after a median of approximately 13 months on treatment, ranging from 6 to 36 months. Patients were still on ibrutinib when every remission and progressive disease sample was collected. On average, each sample yielded 250,000 to 300,000 productive templates and 85,000 to 95,000 productive rearrangements. Cryopreserved peripheral blood mononuclear cells were obtained before treatment, at response, and at either sustained remission or disease progression. Longitudinal samples were obtainable from about 30% of the roughly 90 participants in the trial. Responses were partial in 24 patients and complete in 2; after median approximately 67 months follow-up, 14 stayed in remission and about 12 progressed. The research as a whole found: Public clonotypes were found to be uncommon and were observed to contract or remain stable during treatment; the increase in clonality was shown to reflect expansion of private clonotypes at ibrutinib response. At baseline, clonality was higher than in age-matched healthy donors and showed a strong correlation with circulating CD8+ T-cell counts. Lymph node repertoires were not examined, and the timing of sampling was not matched between patients in sustained remission and those whose disease progressed. At ibrutinib response clonality went up, during sustained remission it held steady, and at progression it dropped back toward baseline.

For TCR beta library preparation, approximately 2 micrograms of genomic DNA were extracted from the cryopreserved PBMCs. High-throughput TCR beta sequencing was performed on longitudinal blood samples from CLL patients receiving ibrutinib monotherapy. The patients took part in an open-label, single-center phase 2 trial of ibrutinib monotherapy. Via the germline V gene, CDR1 is LGHNT and CDR2 FRNRAP. V is pared back by 8 bases and J by 0 bases, with 17 bases lying between the germline termini. The CDR3 contains 16 residues, cysteine and phenylalanine counted. Kept here is only the CDR3 DNA, which spans 48 bases and is read in frame from base 1. Each clonotype received, on average, approximately 9.9x coverage in deep resolution sequencing performed on a MiSeq, where the target depth lay between 1 in 1 million and 1 in 200,000 T cells. The immunoSEQ hsTCRB Kit was used to generate TCR beta libraries. Turning to the authors' computational methods: Data were analyzed with ImmunoSEQ Data Assistant and ImmunoSEQ Analyzer, with V, D and J genes assigned per IMGT definitions. Clonality, with values ranging from 0 to 1, was calculated as one minus the normalized Shannon entropy of productive rearrangement frequencies. Only overrepresented clonotypes making up at least 0.05% of each patient's repertoire were included in the public clonotype analysis. Some twelve repertoires from age-matched healthy donors, obtained from immuneACCESS, served as clonality controls. The clones in this table, taken by TCRdb from immuneACCESS, are in-frame only. Not every clone is retained; where verified, under half of the shortfall comes from an unresolved V gene, and the cause of the rest is unknown. That table supplies the V and J calls and clone size; D and trimming were determined from the DNA. The sample table lists approximately 340,000 clones, about 61% of them with a count of one. The ten largest clones represent around 6.3% of the sample.

For this clone: The antigen it recognizes is unknown. No base qualities exist here, and no much larger clone lies one base off it.

This TCR was sampled from a human donor with chronic lymphocytic leukemia. Recombination joined TRBV12-5 with TRBJ1-3; the D gene lacks a confident call. This specimen consisted of PBMCs, obtained after 36 months of ibrutinib treatment. The sequence in DNA is TGTGCTAGTCTGAACGTGACCTCAGGCTCTGGAAACACCATATATTTT. Protein translation: CASLNVTSGSGNTIYF. The CDR3 plus the reference TRBV12-5 and TRBJ1-3 genes for the other parts give the full variable domain: DARVTQTPRHKVTEMGQEVTMRCQPILGHNTVFWYRQTMMQGLELLAYFRNRAPLDDSGMPKDRFSAEMPDATLATLKIQPSEPRDSAVYFCASLNVTSGSGNTIYFGEGSWLTVV.